Presented here are 15 T cell receptor beta chains from one specimen sequenced in a study of CD8+ T cells in alopecia areata. Indicated treatment: oral pan-JAK inhibitor, 5-10 mg twice daily. cDNA prepared by RNA extraction and subsequent reverse transcription served as the template for sequencing. Sequencing was performed with immunoSEQ multiplex PCR; in TCRdb, only in-frame clones are kept and a portion is missing. The data show about 180,000 clones, with approximately 55% seen just once and 10% to 14% held by the top ten. The material was CD8+ T cells sorted from blood, obtained at week 24, from a patient treated with tofacitinib. These receptors all come from a human donor with alopecia areata.

The chain links TRBV5-6 to TRBJ2-7; 7 nucleotides agree with TRBD1. The V segment lost 4 bases and the J segment 0 bases; nucleotides outside the gene matches: 16. The CDR3 is 18 residues long. Per germline, CDR1 SGHDT and CDR2 YYEEEE. CDR3 residues: CASSVTPGQQRSSYEQYF. CDR3 DNA: TGTGCCAGCAGCGTGACGCCGGGACAGCAAAGGAGCTCCTACGAGCAGTACTTC.

The genes are TRBV7-9 and TRBJ2-1, with no clear D. Germline V gives CDR1 SEHNR, CDR2 FQNEAQ (reference sequence). The CDR3 has 16 amino acids. V dropped 1 base and J dropped 5 bases, with 15 bases sitting between them. The CDR3 DNA reads as TGTGCCAGCAGCTTAGTGGCACTATTGGGTGACAATGAGCAGTTCTTC. Translated, it gives CASSLVALLGDNEQFF.

Of note for this clone: Other nucleotide sequences from this sample produce the same CDR3. This chain links TRBV2 with TRBJ1-1; D remains unclear. Deletions cut 2 bases from V and 5 bases from J, with 9 bases between. The CDR3 runs to 13 residues. The V gene's germline CDR1 is SNHLY and CDR2 FYNNEI. The DNA for the CDR3 is TGTGCCAGCAGTGAAACCAGCAGTACTGAAGCTTTCTTT. It codes for CASSETSSTEAFF.

V gene TRBV4-1 combines with J gene TRBJ2-1; a possible D gene is TRBD2 (5 bases). The CDR3 consists of 18 residues. In germline, CDR1 is MGHRA, CDR2 YSYEKL. V was trimmed by 0 bases and J by 3 bases, leaving 18 bases between them. The CDR3: CASSQDGPGSRGYNEQFF. CDR3 coding DNA: TGCGCCAGCAGCCAAGATGGCCCTGGCTCCCGGGGCTACAATGAGCAGTTCTTC.

V gene TRBV4-3 combines with J gene TRBJ2-3; D is ambiguous. V was shortened by 0 bases and J by 3 bases, with 4 bases between the two germline ends. The CDR3 covers 13 residues. Germline CDR1 and CDR2: LGHNA and YSLEER. The CDR3, as DNA: TGCGCCAGCAGCCAAGACGGGACAGATACGCAGTATTTT. Translation gives CASSQDGTDTQYF.

This clone appeared a few times. The junction departs from germline at one end; a sequencing error may be responsible. V and J are TRBV9 and TRBJ2-7, with TRBD2 matching over 8 bases. The germline CDR1 and CDR2 sequences are SGDLS and YYNGEE. This CDR3 is built from 12 residues. The CDR3 DNA is TGTGCCAGCGGCGCGGGGGGCGGGCCAATTTTCTTC. It translates to CASGAGGGPIFF.

The chain recombines TRBV19 with TRBJ1-2, with D perhaps matching TRBD1 (6 bases). CDR1 is LNHDA and CDR2 is SQIVND in the germline V gene (reference sequence). Trimming removed 7 bases from V and 6 bases from J, with 21 bases in between. CDR3 size: 15 residues. This CDR3 is CASTDSTGGLDGYTF. CDR3 nucleotides: TGTGCCAGTACCGACTCGACAGGAGGTCTGGATGGCTACACCTTC.

The chain has TRBV30 and TRBJ2-1, with 8 bases matching TRBD1. This CDR3 region has 12 residues. In germline, CDR1 is GTSNPN, CDR2 SVGIG (reference sequence). J was trimmed by 8 bases and V by 6 bases; bases with no gene match: 6. Written as DNA, the CDR3 is TGTGCCTGTTCCTTACAGGGGGATGAGCAGTTCTTC. This translates into CACSLQGDEQFF.

The V and J genes are TRBV6-5 and TRBJ1-5; D is undetermined. The CDR3 loop spans 10 amino acids. CDR1 and CDR2 from the germline V gene are MNHEY and SVGAGI. V dropped 7 bases and J dropped 5 bases, with 3 bases sitting between them. CDR3 sequence: CASNDQPQHF. Written as DNA, the CDR3 is TGTGCCAGCAACGATCAGCCCCAGCATTTT.

The chain carries TRBV13 and TRBJ1-2; 7 bases align to TRBD1. Germline CDR1 and CDR2: PRHDT and FYEKMQ (reference sequence). The CDR3 runs 15 residues. Losses at the gene ends were 5 bases for V and 7 bases for J; bases not matched to a gene: 13. The CDR3 loop is CASSRGDSRATGYTF. CDR3 coding DNA: TGTGCCAGCAGCCGAGGGGACAGCCGAGCTACTGGCTACACCTTC.

V gene TRBV29-1 combines with J gene TRBJ1-2; D is ambiguous. The CDR3 has 11 residues. V lost 6 bases to trimming and J lost 7 bases, with 12 bases between them. CDR1 and CDR2 from the germline V gene are SQVTM and ANQGSEA. CDR3 amino acids: CSVGREGGYTF. CDR3 nucleotides: TGCAGCGTAGGGAGGGAGGGTGGCTACACCTTC.

Only a few counts were recorded for this clone. This chain joins TRBV5-6 and TRBJ2-7; D uncertain. This CDR3 spans 14 amino acids. Germline V lookup: CDR1 SGHDT, CDR2 YYEEEE. The ends were cut back, 4 bases at V and 5 bases at J, with 16 bases in the middle. The CDR3: CASSPGKGNHEQYF. The CDR3 region has the DNA TGTGCCAGCAGCCCGGGTAAAGGGAACCACGAGCAGTACTTC.

J is TRBJ2-2 and V is TRBV7-6, with D perhaps given as TRBD1 or TRBD2 (5 bases each). The CDR3 contains 14 residues. Germline CDR1 reads SGHVS; CDR2 reads FNYEAQ. Trimming stripped 8 bases from V and 1 base from J, with 11 bases between. The CDR3: CASAVGVNTGELFF. The CDR3 DNA follows: TGTGCCAGCGCCGTGGGGGTGAACACCGGGGAGCTGTTTTTT.

This clone was seen more than once but under ten times. The chain uses TRBV29-1 and TRBJ2-7; D not resolved. This CDR3 is 13 amino acids long. Trimming left V 4 bases short and J 1 base short, with 11 bases between. The germline V gene encodes CDR1 SQVTM and CDR2 ANQGSEA. The CDR3 nucleotides are TGCAGCGTTGTGCGAGGAGAGTCCTACGAGCAGTACTTC. It codes for CSVVRGESYEQYF.

The genes are TRBV19 and TRBJ1-1; weak D call: TRBD1 (6 bases). The CDR3 has 14 amino acids. V was shortened by 5 bases and J by 1 base, with 11 bases between the two germline ends. CDR1 is LNHDA and CDR2 is SQIVND in the germline V gene (reference sequence). CDR3 nucleotides: TGTGCCAGTAGTGCCCAGACAGGGAACACTGAAGCTTTCTTT. Protein sequence: CASSAQTGNTEAFF.